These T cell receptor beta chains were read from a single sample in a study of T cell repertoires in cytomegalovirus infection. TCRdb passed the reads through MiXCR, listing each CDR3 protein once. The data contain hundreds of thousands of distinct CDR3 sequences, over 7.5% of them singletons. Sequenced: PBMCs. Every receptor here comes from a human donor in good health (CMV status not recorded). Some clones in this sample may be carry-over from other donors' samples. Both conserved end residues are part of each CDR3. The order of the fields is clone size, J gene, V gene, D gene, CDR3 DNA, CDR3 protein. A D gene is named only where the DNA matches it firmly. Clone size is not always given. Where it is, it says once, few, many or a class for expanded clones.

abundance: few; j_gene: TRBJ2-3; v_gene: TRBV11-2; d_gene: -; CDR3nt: TGTGCCATAACGGCCGATACGCAGTATTTT; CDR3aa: CAITADTQYF
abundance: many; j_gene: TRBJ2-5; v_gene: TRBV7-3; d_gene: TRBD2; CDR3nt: TGTGCCAGCAGTCGGACTAGCGGGTCGGGAGAGACCCAGTACTTC; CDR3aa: CASSRTSGSGETQYF
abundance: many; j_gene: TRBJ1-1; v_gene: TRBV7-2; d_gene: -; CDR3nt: TGTGCCAGCAGCCGACGGAGGGGCACTGAAGCTTTCTTT; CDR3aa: CASSRRRGTEAFF
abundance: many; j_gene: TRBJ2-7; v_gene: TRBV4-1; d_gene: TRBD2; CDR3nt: TGCGCCAGCAGCCAAGATCGCGGACTAGCGGGCTACGAGCAGTACTTC; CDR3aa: CASSQDRGLAGYEQYF
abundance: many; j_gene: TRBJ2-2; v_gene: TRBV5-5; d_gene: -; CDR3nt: TGTGCCAGCAGCCGGGGGCAGAGAGGAGGGAGGAACACCGGGGAGCTGTTTTTT; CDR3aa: CASSRGQRGGRNTGELFF
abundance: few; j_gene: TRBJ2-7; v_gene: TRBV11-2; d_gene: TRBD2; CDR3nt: TGTGCCAGCAGCTTAGTACGGGGGGCCTACGAGCAGTACTTC; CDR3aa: CASSLVRGAYEQYF
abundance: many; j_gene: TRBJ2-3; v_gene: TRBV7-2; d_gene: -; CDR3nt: TGTGCCAGCAGCTCGGGACCGGTCACAGATACGCAGTATTTT; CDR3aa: CASSSGPVTDTQYF
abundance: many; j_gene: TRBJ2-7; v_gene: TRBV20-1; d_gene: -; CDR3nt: TGCAGTGCTAGAGGGGCGCCGGGAGTATCCTACGAGCAGTACTTC; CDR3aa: CSARGAPGVSYEQYF
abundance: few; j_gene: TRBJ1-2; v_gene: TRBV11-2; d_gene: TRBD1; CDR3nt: TGTGCCAGCAGTCGGGACAGAGATATGGGCTACACCTTC; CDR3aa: CASSRDRDMGYTF
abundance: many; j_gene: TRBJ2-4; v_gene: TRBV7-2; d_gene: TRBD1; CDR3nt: TGTGCCAGCAGCCCGAGGTTGGGACAGGGAGAAAACATTCAGTACTTC; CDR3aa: CASSPRLGQGENIQYF
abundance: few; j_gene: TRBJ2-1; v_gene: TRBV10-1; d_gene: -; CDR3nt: TGCGCCAGCAGTGAAGTGAGGGCCGACTCCTACAATGAGCAGTTCTTC; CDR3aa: CASSEVRADSYNEQFF
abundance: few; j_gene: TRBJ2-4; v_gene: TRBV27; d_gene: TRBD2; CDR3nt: TGTGCCAGCAGTCCATTTAGCGGGAGTACCCGTCGGGACATTCAGTACTTC; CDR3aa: CASSPFSGSTRRDIQYF
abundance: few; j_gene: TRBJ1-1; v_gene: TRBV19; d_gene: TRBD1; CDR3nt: TGTGCCAGTACCCCGACAGGGGGGCCGAGCACTGAAGCTTTCTTT; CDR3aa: CASTPTGGPSTEAFF
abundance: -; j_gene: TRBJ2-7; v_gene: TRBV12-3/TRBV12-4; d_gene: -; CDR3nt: TGTGCCAGCAGTTTATCTTGGCAGGGTCGCCCCTACGAGCAGTACTTC; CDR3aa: CASSLSWQGRPYEQYF
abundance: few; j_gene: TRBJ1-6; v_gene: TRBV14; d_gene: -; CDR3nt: TGTGCCAGCAGCCAATTCAATAATTCACCCCTCCACTTT; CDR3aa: CASSQFNNSPLHF
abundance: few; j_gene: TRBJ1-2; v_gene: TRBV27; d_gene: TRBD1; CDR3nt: TGTGCCAGCAGTCAACCCCCCGGGACAGGGGTCGATGGCTACACCTTC; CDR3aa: CASSQPPGTGVDGYTF
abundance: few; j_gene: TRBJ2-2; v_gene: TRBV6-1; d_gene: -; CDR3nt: TGTGCCACCTCGGTGGGGGGCCTGGGGTTCTACACCGGGGAGCTGTTTTTT; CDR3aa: CATSVGGLGFYTGELFF
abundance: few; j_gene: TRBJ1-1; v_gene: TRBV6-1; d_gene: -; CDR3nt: TGTGCCAGCAGTCGAGGGGCAGGGATCCTCGAGGGATCAAACACTGAAGCTTTCTTT; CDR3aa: CASSRGAGILEGSNTEAFF
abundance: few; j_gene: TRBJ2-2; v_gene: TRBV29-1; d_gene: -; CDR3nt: TGCAGCGTTGGAATGGGGCGTGGGACCGGGGAGCTGTTTTTT; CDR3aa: CSVGMGRGTGELFF
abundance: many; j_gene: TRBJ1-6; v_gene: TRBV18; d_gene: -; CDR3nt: TGTGCCAGCTCAGTCGACGGTAATTCACCCCTCCACTTT; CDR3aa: CASSVDGNSPLHF
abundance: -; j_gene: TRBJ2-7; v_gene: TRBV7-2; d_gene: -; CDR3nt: TGTGCCAGCATCAAGGAGGGGGCGAAATACGAGCAGTACTTC; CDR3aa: CASIKEGAKYEQYF
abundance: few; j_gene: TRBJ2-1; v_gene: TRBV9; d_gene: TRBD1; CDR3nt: TGTGCCAGCAGCGTCGACAGGGGGTTTGAGCAGTTCTTC; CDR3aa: CASSVDRGFEQFF
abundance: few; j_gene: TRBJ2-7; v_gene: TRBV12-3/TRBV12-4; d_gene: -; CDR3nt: TGTGCCAGCAGTTTTCGGACAGACCCTAGGGAGCAGTACTTC; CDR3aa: CASSFRTDPREQYF
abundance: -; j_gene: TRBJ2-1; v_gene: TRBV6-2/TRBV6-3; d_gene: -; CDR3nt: TGTGCCAGCGGAGACGGTGGTGACAATGAGCAGTTCTTC; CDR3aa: CASGDGGDNEQFF
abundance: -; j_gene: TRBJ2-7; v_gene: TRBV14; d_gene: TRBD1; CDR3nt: TGTGCCAGCAGCCGCTTCGGTCCACAGGGGGCGCGGTACGAGCAGTACTTC; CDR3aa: CASSRFGPQGARYEQYF
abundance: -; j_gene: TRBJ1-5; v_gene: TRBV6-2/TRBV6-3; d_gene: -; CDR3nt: TGTGCCAGCGGATCCGGGACAATATCTAATCAGCCCCAGCATTTT; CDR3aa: CASGSGTISNQPQHF
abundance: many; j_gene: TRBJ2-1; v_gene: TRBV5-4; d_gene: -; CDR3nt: TGTGCCAGCAGCTTGCTGTTAGGGGGGGGGCTAGTCAATGAGCAGTTCTTC; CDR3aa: CASSLLLGGGLVNEQFF
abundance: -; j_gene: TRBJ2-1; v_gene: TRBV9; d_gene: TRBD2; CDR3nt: TGTGCCAGCAGCGGGAGGGGCGGACTAGCGGGAGGGCCGGGAAATGAGCAGTTCTTC; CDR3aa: CASSGRGGLAGGPGNEQFF
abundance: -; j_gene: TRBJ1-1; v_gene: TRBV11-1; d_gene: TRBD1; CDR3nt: TGTGCCAGCAGCTTGTTAAGGACAGGGCCTATGAACACTGAAGCTTTCTTT; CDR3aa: CASSLLRTGPMNTEAFF
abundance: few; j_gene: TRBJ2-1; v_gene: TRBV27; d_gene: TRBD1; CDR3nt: TGTGCCAGCAGTTTATCGTGGGGACAGTTCAATGAGCAGTTCTTC; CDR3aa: CASSLSWGQFNEQFF
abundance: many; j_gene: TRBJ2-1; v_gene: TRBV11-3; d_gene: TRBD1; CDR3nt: TGTGCCAGCAGCCCTCCTACAGGGGATGAGCAGTTCTTC; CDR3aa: CASSPPTGDEQFF
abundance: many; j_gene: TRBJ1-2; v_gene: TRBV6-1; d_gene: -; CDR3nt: TGTGCCAGCAGTTTGCGGGGTTACCCTGAGAGCTACACCTTC; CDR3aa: CASSLRGYPESYTF